This T cell receptor beta chain is from a study of cytomegalovirus exposure and HLA in healthy donors. A multiplex PCR was run with 60 Vbeta primers and 13 Jbeta primers. As handled by the study authors: Roughly 11 million of the about 80 million unique TCR beta chains counted in a later analysis were shared. Sequencing was performed with immunoSEQ multiplex PCR; in TCRdb, only in-frame clones are kept and a portion is missing. The DNA gave D and trimming, while V, J and clone size come from that table. The sample has 90,000 to 130,000 clones; almost 70% are singletons. Findings and caveats of the study: Among TCR beta chains, those listed as cytomegalovirus-associated numbered about 160. The classifier reportedly diagnosed cytomegalovirus status with high sensitivity and specificity.

When sampled, the donors appeared nominally healthy, though they likely had unrecorded immune exposures. Of note for this clone: Antigen unknown.

The V end was cut by 0 bases, the J end by 1 base, with 11 bases between. The V gene's germline CDR1 is SGDLS and CDR2 YYNGEE. This CDR3 contains 16 residues. The TCR sequence derives from a man aged 30-40 years in good health and CMV-seropositive. The chain employs TRBV9 and TRBJ2-1; the D gene is possibly TRBD2 (6 bases). The source material was PBMCs. The CDR3 DNA sequence: TGTGCCAGCAGCGTAGGGCGGGAAAGGTCCTACAATGAGCAGTTCTTC. It specifies CASSVGRERSYNEQFF.